One and the same sample provided the 14 T cell receptor beta chains below, sequenced in a study of cytomegalovirus exposure and HLA in healthy donors. The PCR employed 60 Vbeta primers together with 13 Jbeta primers. Here immunoSEQ multiplex PCR was the method, and the copy in TCRdb shows in-frame clones only, minus some. The sample records about 82,000 clones, 63% being singletons. Sequenced: PBMCs. Receptors were obtained from a woman between 35 and 50 years old in good health and CMV-seropositive.

The J gene is TRBJ2-6, the V gene TRBV7-8; D remains ambiguous. Germline V gives CDR1 SGHVS, CDR2 FQNEAQ. V shed 2 bases and J shed 4 bases, with 9 bases lying between them. The CDR3 runs 15 residues. In nucleotides, the CDR3 is TGTGCCAGCAGCTTATCCGGGTCGGGGGCCAACGTCCTGACTTTC. This translates into CASSLSGSGANVLTF.

V gene TRBV7-6 combines with J gene TRBJ2-3, with 9 bases that match TRBD1. The trim removed 5 bases at V and 5 bases at J, leaving 29 bases unmatched. This CDR3 contains 22 residues. From germline, CDR1 is SGHVS and CDR2 FNYEAQ. The CDR3 protein is CASSTSGQGAIESAEFRDTQYF. The DNA for the CDR3 is TGTGCCAGCAGCACCTCGGGACAGGGCGCGATCGAAAGCGCTGAATTTCGAGATACGCAGTATTTT.

The rearrangement uses TRBV7-8 and TRBJ2-1; 9 nucleotides agree with TRBD1. The CDR3 runs 17 residues. CDR1 SGHVS and CDR2 FQNEAQ come from the germline V gene. J lost 9 bases, V lost 0 bases, and 12 bases had no gene match. CDR3 loop: CASSLARRDRAVSEQFF. Written as DNA, the CDR3 is TGTGCCAGCAGCTTAGCGCGACGGGACAGGGCGGTAAGTGAGCAGTTCTTC.

This clone was picked up a small number of times. CDR3 residues: CASSVDRSSYNQPQHF. Here the CDR3 DNA reads TGTGCCAGCAGTGTGGACAGGTCTTCTTACAATCAGCCCCAGCATTTT. The rearrangement links TRBV6-1 to TRBJ1-5; 7 bases are shared with TRBD1. CDR1 and CDR2 from the germline V gene are MNHNS and SASEGT. CDR3 length equals 16 residues. V shed 4 bases, J shed 3 bases, and the junction held 9 bases outside the gene matches.

This chain links TRBV28 with TRBJ1-2; 7 bases are a match to TRBD1. With 0 bases clipped from V and 2 bases from J, the junction kept 0 bases outside the gene matches. The CDR3 loop spans 14 amino acids. CDR1 and CDR2 from the germline V gene are MDHEN and SYDVKM. In DNA, the CDR3 is TGTGCCAGCAGTTTATGGGGACAGAACTATGGCTACACCTTC. Amino acid sequence: CASSLWGQNYGYTF.

This clone was observed a few times. For the CDR3, the DNA is TGTGCCAGCAACCCAGGGCGATTTGGTGAAGCTTTCTTT. Protein product: CASNPGRFGEAFF. The V gene is TRBV2, the J gene TRBJ1-1; weak D call: TRBD1 (5 bases). Trimming took off 7 bases at V and 7 bases at J, with 16 bases between the two ends. The CDR3 has 13 amino acids. Germline V gene data show CDR1 as SNHLY and CDR2 as FYNNEI.

The gene calls are TRBV11-2 and TRBJ1-4, with 9 bases matching TRBD1. CDR3 size: 15 residues. Germline V lookup: CDR1 SGHAT, CDR2 FQNNGV. V was pared by 5 bases and J by 5 bases, with 6 bases of the junction left unmatched. CDR3 coding DNA: TGTGCCAGCAGCCTCAACAGGGGGCCCAATGAAAAACTGTTTTTT. Translated: CASSLNRGPNEKLFF. Full variable domain (outside the CDR3, taken from reference TRBV11-2 and TRBJ1-4): EAGVAQSPRYKIIEKRQSVAFWCNPISGHATLYWYQQILGQGPKLLIQFQNNGVVDDSQLPKDRFSAERLKGVDSTLKIQPAKLEDSAVYLCASSLNRGPNEKLFFGSGTQLSVL.

The CDR3 bases are TGCGCCAGCAGCTTGACGGGAGAGGGGCGCAATGAGCAGTTCTTC. The encoded protein is CASSLTGEGRNEQFF. The rearrangement uses TRBV5-1 and TRBJ2-1; perhaps TRBD2 as D (6 bases). V gave up 1 base and J gave up 6 bases, with 14 bases separating them. Germline V gives CDR1 SGHRS, CDR2 YFSETQ. The CDR3 loop spans 15 amino acids.

This clone was counted between two and nine times. The V and J genes are TRBV4-2 and TRBJ1-1; unclear D gene. The germline V gene encodes CDR1 LGHNA and CDR2 YNFKEQ. The ends were cut back, 3 bases at V and 6 bases at J, with 17 bases in the middle. The CDR3 loop spans 15 amino acids. CDR3 amino acids: CASSQSYVSLSEAFF. The CDR3 nucleotides are TGTGCCAGCAGCCAGAGTTATGTTAGCCTATCTGAAGCTTTCTTT.

There are a few counts of this clone. The chain couples TRBV18 to TRBJ1-1, with D possibly matching TRBD1 (5 bases). Germline V gene data show CDR1 as KGHSH and CDR2 as LQKENI. Trimming cost V 5 bases and J 1 base, with 11 bases left between them. This CDR3 spans 14 amino acids. CDR3 in DNA: TGTGCCAGCTCAACCAGGGATCAGAACACTGAAGCTTTCTTT. Translated: CASSTRDQNTEAFF.

The rearrangement joins TRBV18 to TRBJ2-1, with 7 bases identical to TRBD1. CDR3 length equals 15 residues. CDR1 is KGHSH, CDR2 LQKENI, per germline. With 4 bases clipped from V and 0 bases from J, the junction kept 3 bases outside the gene matches. The CDR3 here is CASSRDSASYNEQFF. CDR3 sequence (DNA): TGTGCCAGCTCACGGGACAGTGCCTCCTACAATGAGCAGTTCTTC.

Only a few counts were recorded for this clone. This same CDR3 is encoded by further DNA sequences in the sample. The CDR3 DNA reads TGTGCCAGCAGCTTACAAGGGGCAGATACGCAGTATTTT. Amino acid sequence: CASSLQGADTQYF. The chain employs TRBV7-2 and TRBJ2-3; D is perhaps TRBD1 (5 bases). Germline CDR1 SGHTA, CDR2 FQGNSA. V was cut by 2 bases and J by 4 bases, with 7 bases left in between. The CDR3 extends over 13 amino acids.

This chain links TRBV27 with TRBJ2-3; TRBD2 agrees at 7 bases. Losses at the gene ends were 5 bases for V and 1 base for J; bases not matched to a gene: 6. Germline V CDR1 and CDR2: MNHEY, SMNVEV (reference sequence). This CDR3 has 15 amino acids. The CDR3: CASSLGTTRTDTQYF. CDR3 nucleotides: TGTGCCAGCAGTCTCGGGACTACACGCACAGATACGCAGTATTTT.

The DNA of the CDR3 is TGTGCCAGCAGACCTATACTAGCGAGTGGCGAGCAGTACTTC. Translated, it gives CASRPILASGEQYF. The chain has TRBV27 and TRBJ2-7; 7 nucleotides align to TRBD2. Unmatched junction bases numbered 11, after V lost 6 bases and J lost 6 bases. Germline loops: CDR1 MNHEY, CDR2 SMNVEV (reference sequence). The CDR3 is 14 amino acids.